These 10 T cell receptor beta chains originate from one sample sequenced in a study of blood T cell repertoires in COVID-19. Sequenced by immunoSEQ multiplex PCR; TCRdb stores in-frame clones only, minus some. Of 90,000 to 130,000 clones listed, about 90% are singletons. The sample comprised peripheral blood. These receptors all come from a human donor in a cohort sampled during active COVID-19.

The genes are TRBV5-8 and TRBJ2-2, with D possibly matching TRBD2 (6 bases). Germline V gives CDR1 SGHTS, CDR2 YDEGEE. V dropped 3 bases and J dropped 6 bases, with 12 bases sitting between them. The CDR3 loop spans 14 amino acids. The CDR3 nucleotides are TGTGCCAGCAGCTCCCCCACTAGCCCCGGGGAGCTGTTTTTT. Translating gives CASSSPTSPGELFF.

V and J are TRBV5-1 and TRBJ2-7, with TRBD1 as a possible D gene (6 bases). Germline CDR1 is SGHRS and CDR2 is YFSETQ. This CDR3 has 12 amino acids. V gave up 3 bases and J gave up 4 bases, with 8 bases separating them. The CDR3 here is CASSSGQYEQYF. The CDR3 region has the DNA TGCGCCAGCAGCTCTGGACAGTACGAGCAGTACTTC.

This clone was detected once. This chain uses TRBV4-2 with TRBJ2-1, with D possibly matching TRBD2 (6 bases). The CDR3 loop spans 16 amino acids. The germline CDR1 and CDR2 sequences are LGHNA and YNFKEQ. The V end lost 3 bases, the J end lost 0 bases, and 12 bases lay between the germline ends. Written as DNA, the CDR3 is TGTGCCAGCAGCCACACACGGACTACCTCCTACAATGAGCAGTTCTTC. Translation: CASSHTRTTSYNEQFF.

The chain joins TRBV30 to TRBJ1-2; D gene unclear. V lost 0 bases and J lost 11, with 10 bases in between. The germline CDR1 and CDR2 sequences are GTSNPN and SVGIG (reference sequence). The CDR3 length is 11 residues. The CDR3 loop reads CAWSVLIWYTF. CDR3 nucleotide sequence: TGTGCCTGGAGTGTACTAATTTGGTACACCTTC.

The chain joins TRBV5-8 to TRBJ2-5; D perhaps matches TRBD2 (7 bases). Germline lookup yields CDR1 SGHTS and CDR2 YDEGEE. CDR3 length equals 15 residues. V dropped 0 bases and J dropped 5 bases, with 14 bases sitting between them. The CDR3, as DNA: TGTGCCAGCAGCTTGGCCCCTCGGGGGGCGGAGACCCAGTACTTC. Its protein is CASSLAPRGAETQYF.

The V gene is TRBV28, the J gene TRBJ1-1; 7 nucleotides match TRBD1. Germline V gene sequence: CDR1 MDHEN, CDR2 SYDVKM. The CDR3 spans 15 residues. The V gene end was trimmed by 4 bases and the J gene end by 4 bases; junction bases not matched to a gene: 9. CDR3 DNA: TGTGCCAGCAGTTGGAGGGGGCCGCGGGGCACTGAAGCTTTCTTT. Its protein product is CASSWRGPRGTEAFF.

The rearrangement uses TRBV7-6 and TRBJ1-5; tentative D call: TRBD1 (5 bases). V shed 5 bases and J shed 0 bases, with 17 bases lying between them. Germline CDR1 and CDR2: SGHVS and FNYEAQ. The CDR3 sequence is 17 residues long. The CDR3 spells CASSPWTRKNSNQPQHF. CDR3 nucleotide sequence: TGTGCCAGCAGCCCTTGGACAAGAAAGAATAGCAATCAGCCCCAGCATTTT.

The chain recombines TRBV4-3 with TRBJ1-4; 9 bases line up with TRBD1. The CDR3 spans 14 residues. CDR1 LGHNA and CDR2 YSLEER come from the germline V gene. V lost 1 base and J lost 8; bases outside the gene matches: 2. The CDR3 region has the DNA TGCGCCAGCAGCCAAGGACAGGGGGGCGAAAAACTGTTTTTT. The encoded protein is CASSQGQGGEKLFF.

The rearrangement uses TRBV5-1 and TRBJ1-1; 12 bases agree with TRBD1. This CDR3 is built from 17 residues. The germline CDR1 and CDR2 sequences are SGHRS and YFSETQ. V shed 4 bases, J shed 6 bases, and the junction held 13 bases outside the gene matches. The CDR3 reads CASSIPPGTGGSSEAFF. DNA for the CDR3: TGCGCCAGCAGCATACCCCCCGGGACAGGGGGCTCATCTGAAGCTTTCTTT.

This clone was observed once. The chain combines TRBV7-3 with TRBJ1-2; D ambiguous. The CDR3 totals 15 residues. Germline-derived CDR1 and CDR2 are SGHTA and FQGTGA. V gave up 1 base and J gave up 6 bases, with 15 bases separating them. CDR3 in amino acids: CASSLMGGQSHGYTF. CDR3 DNA sequence: TGTGCCAGCAGCTTAATGGGTGGGCAGAGCCATGGCTACACCTTC.